Listed below are T cell receptor beta chains from one sample, sequenced in a study of blood T cells in healthy people across ages. TCRdb independently ran MiXCR on the 5' RACE reads; one entry per CDR3 protein. This sample yields 650,000 to 800,000 distinct CDR3 sequences, of which over 40% are seen a single time; approximately 15% belongs to the top ten. The sample consisted of blood. The receptors originated from a woman older than 75 in good health. The CDR3 runs from the conserved cysteine through the conserved F or W. The order of the fields is D gene, clone size, J gene, V gene, CDR3 DNA, CDR3 protein. The D gene is left open where the match is weak. Size is omitted from some rows. Given values are once, few, many or a class for expanded clones.

NA	NA	TRBJ1-4	TRBV4-2	TGTGCCAGCAGCCAAGAGGGCCAGGGATGGGAAAAACTGTTTTTT	CASSQEGQGWEKLFF
NA	NA	TRBJ2-1	TRBV6-5	TGTGTCAGCAGTTGCTCTGGAACGGATGAGCAGTTCTTC	CVSSCSGTDEQFF
TRBD1	NA	TRBJ1-2	TRBV12-3/TRBV12-4	TGTGCCAGCAGTTTCGATGGGACAGGGACCTATGGCTACACCTTC	CASSFDGTGTYGYTF
TRBD2	few	TRBJ2-2	TRBV9	TGTGCCAGCAGCGTAGTATCAACTAGCGGGAGGGCGAGCGGGGAGCTGTTTTTT	CASSVVSTSGRASGELFF
TRBD1	NA	TRBJ1-4	TRBV2	TGTGCCAGCAGGGGTACAGGGGGTCTTAATGAAAAACTGTTTTTT	CASRGTGGLNEKLFF
NA	many	TRBJ2-1	TRBV5-1	TGCGCCAGCGGGGGAGGTCCAACCTACAATGAGCAGTTCTTC	CASGGGPTYNEQFF
TRBD2	NA	TRBJ2-3	TRBV6-6	TGTGCCAGTAGTTCAGTCGGGAGGGGCACAGATACGCAGTATTTT	CASSSVGRGTDTQYF
TRBD1	NA	TRBJ1-1	TRBV10-3	TGTGCCATCAGCCAGACAGGGATGAACACTGAAGCTTTCTTT	CAISQTGMNTEAFF
NA	few	TRBJ1-5	TRBV10-3	TGTGCCATCAGTCGGGAAAATCAGCCCCAGCATTTT	CAISRENQPQHF
NA	many	TRBJ2-6	TRBV29-1	TGCAGCGCGTATCAATCTGGGGCCAACGTCCTGACTTTC	CSAYQSGANVLTF
TRBD1	few	TRBJ1-5	TRBV5-6	TGTGCCAGCAGCTACCGGACAGGGGTGAGCAATCAGCCCCAGCATTTT	CASSYRTGVSNQPQHF
TRBD2	NA	TRBJ2-3	TRBV6-2/TRBV6-3	TGTGCCAGCAGAGGAGGGAGGGCCTGGGATACGCAGTATTTT	CASRGGRAWDTQYF
TRBD1	NA	TRBJ2-7	TRBV7-6	TGTGCCAGCAGCGCAGCAGGGGGCTACGAGCAGTACTTC	CASSAAGGYEQYF
NA	few	TRBJ2-3	TRBV6-2/TRBV6-3	TGTGCCAGCAGCTTGGGCCAGGGAACGCAGTATTTT	CASSLGQGTQYF
NA	NA	TRBJ2-7	TRBV12-3/TRBV12-4	TGTGCCAGCAGTAGAAGAGGGGGGTTCGTCTACGAGCAGTACTTC	CASSRRGGFVYEQYF
NA	NA	TRBJ1-3	TRBV7-3	TGTGCCAGCAGCGCTTTTCCATACTCAGGAAACACCATATATTTT	CASSAFPYSGNTIYF
NA	NA	TRBJ2-5	TRBV18	TGTGCCAGCTCACCACCTGCTAGCCTGAAAGAGACCCAGTACTTC	CASSPPASLKETQYF
NA	few	TRBJ2-7	TRBV5-6	TGTGCCAGCAGCTTGTGGGCAGGGGCCTACGAGCAGTACTTC	CASSLWAGAYEQYF
TRBD2	NA	TRBJ2-1	TRBV5-1	TGCGCCAACAGCTTGGCCCCCCAGCGGCTAGCGGGGGGCCTCTCAAACAATGAGCAGTTCTTC	CANSLAPQRLAGGLSNNEQFF
NA	many	TRBJ2-7	TRBV24-1	TGTGCCACCAGTTTTAGCTCCTACGAGCAGTACTTC	CATSFSSYEQYF
NA	NA	TRBJ2-5	TRBV5-1	TGCGCCAGCAGCTTGGCCGGTATGGGGGGCCAAGAGACCCAGTACTTC	CASSLAGMGGQETQYF
NA	many	TRBJ2-1	TRBV18	TGTGCCAGCTCACCACAACAGAACAATGAGCAGTTCTTC	CASSPQQNNEQFF
NA	few	TRBJ1-6	TRBV6-6	TGTGCCAGCAGTCCAACGGGGGCGCGTAATTCACCCCTCCACTTT	CASSPTGARNSPLHF
TRBD2	NA	TRBJ2-3	TRBV20-1	TGCAGTGCTAGAGATGCCCAGCGGGGGGGCACAGATACGCAGTATTTT	CSARDAQRGGTDTQYF
NA	NA	TRBJ1-4	TRBV28	TGTGCCAGCAGTTTACCCAGGGACGGTGAAAAACTGTTTTTT	CASSLPRDGEKLFF
NA	many	TRBJ2-3	TRBV7-2	TGTGCCAGCAGCCCGGTGGTAGCGGGCACAGATACGCAGTATTTT	CASSPVVAGTDTQYF